These 14 T cell receptor beta chains were all obtained from the same sample, sequenced in a study of T cells in Graves' hyperthyroidism and ophthalmopathy. Amplification targeted TCR beta CDR3 regions from RNA transcripts. Carried out on the TCR CDR3, a first-round RT-PCR used the HTBI primer set. MiXCR was run by TCRdb on the multiplex PCR reads, yielding one entry per CDR3 protein. The repertoire holds hundreds of thousands of distinct CDR3 sequences, with roughly 14% as singletons. Input material: blood. These receptors were collected from a man younger than 30 with Graves' ophthalmopathy.

This clonotype was detected only a few times. The chain is built from TRBV19 and TRBJ2-7, with D tentatively TRBD2 (5 bases). Trimming took 3 bases from V and 0 from J, leaving 12 bases between them. Germline V CDR1 and CDR2: LNHDA, SQIVND (reference sequence). CDR3 size: 15 residues. The CDR3 here is CASSITEARSYEQYF. The CDR3 nucleotides read TGTGCCAGTAGTATCACGGAGGCCCGCTCCTACGAGCAGTACTTC. Drawing the rest from reference TRBV19 and TRBJ2-7, the complete variable domain is DGGITQSPKYLFRKEGQNVTLSCEQNLNHDAMYWYRQDPGQGLRLIYYSQIVNDFQKGDIAEGYSVSREKKESFPLTVTSAQKNPTAFYLCASSITEARSYEQYFGPGTRLTVT.

This chain joins TRBV9 and TRBJ2-3; D may correspond to TRBD1 or TRBD2 (5 bases each). The CDR3 is 16 residues long. Germline V gene lookup returns CDR1 SGDLS and CDR2 YYNGEE. V lost 1 base and J lost 2, with 14 bases in between. In DNA form, the CDR3 reads TGTGCCAGCAGCGTACGTGGGGGAGTACTCACAGATACGCAGTATTTT. It specifies CASSVRGGVLTDTQYF.

This clonotype was counted ten times or more. The chain is built from TRBV6-1 and TRBJ1-1; a weak D match, TRBD1 (6 bases). The CDR3 consists of 14 residues. The germline V gene has CDR1 MNHNS and CDR2 SASEGT. Trimming took off 7 bases at V and 5 bases at J, with 17 bases between the two ends. CDR3 nucleotide sequence: TGTGCCAGCACCCCACGGGGGCGTAGTACTGAAGCTTTCTTT. It translates to CASTPRGRSTEAFF.

This clonotype was recorded many times. The V call is TRBV5-1, the J call TRBJ1-1; D unclear. The CDR3 sequence is 13 residues long. V lost 0 bases and J 4 bases, leaving 7 bases between the germline ends. Germline values: CDR1 SGHRS, CDR2 YFSETQ. The CDR3 DNA follows: TGCGCCAGCAGCTTGGAAGTAGGCACTGAAGCTTTCTTT. This translates into CASSLEVGTEAFF. Drawing the rest from reference TRBV5-1 and TRBJ1-1, the complete variable domain is KAGVTQTPRYLIKTRGQQVTLSCSPISGHRSVSWYQQTPGQGLQFLFEYFSETQRNKGNFPGRFSGRQFSNSRSEMNVSTLELGDSALYLCASSLEVGTEAFFGQGTRLTVV.

The chain links TRBV5-1 to TRBJ2-1; TRBD1 matches at 8 bases. The CDR3 contains 14 residues. V trimming: 4 bases; J trimming: 6 bases; junction bases outside the gene matches: 6. CDR1 SGHRS and CDR2 YFSETQ come from the germline V gene. CDR3 nucleotide sequence: TGCGCCAGCAGCATTGGGACAGGCGGCAATGAGCAGTTCTTC. It translates to CASSIGTGGNEQFF.

This clonotype turned up a few times. The chain recombines TRBV27 with TRBJ2-1; 7 bases match TRBD1. With 3 bases clipped from V and 0 bases from J, the junction kept 11 bases outside the gene matches. From germline, CDR1 is MNHEY and CDR2 SMNVEV (reference sequence). The CDR3 contains 18 residues. Here the CDR3 reads CASSFVGDSVSSYNEQFF. CDR3 DNA sequence: TGTGCCAGCAGTTTTGTCGGGGACAGCGTTAGCTCCTACAATGAGCAGTTCTTC.

The J gene is TRBJ1-2, the V gene TRBV19, with D possibly being TRBD1 (6 bases). The CDR3 is made up of 13 amino acids. Germline V gene sequence: CDR1 LNHDA, CDR2 SQIVND (reference sequence). Trimming took 7 bases from V and 5 from J, leaving 14 bases between them. The CDR3, as DNA: TGTGCCAGTACCCTGGGACAACGATATGGCTACACCTTC. This encodes CASTLGQRYGYTF.

This clonotype was picked up a small number of times. The rearrangement joins TRBV27 to TRBJ2-4, with TRBD1 matching 10 bases. The CDR3 has 15 amino acids. The J segment lost 5 bases and the V segment lost 2 bases, leaving 3 bases of the junction unmatched. The germline V gene encodes CDR1 MNHEY and CDR2 SMNVEV (reference sequence). As DNA, the CDR3 is TGTGCCAGCAGTTTAATGGGACAGGGGCAAAACATTCAGTACTTC. This encodes CASSLMGQGQNIQYF.

At least ten counts were recorded for this clonotype. This chain joins TRBV11-1 and TRBJ2-5, with TRBD2 identical over 10 bases. V lost 4 bases and J lost 4; bases outside the gene matches: 9. The CDR3 sequence is 16 residues long. The V gene's germline CDR1 is SGHAT and CDR2 FQDESV (reference sequence). CDR3 sequence reads: CASSSRTSGMGETQYF. CDR3 coding DNA: TGTGCCAGCAGCTCCAGGACTAGCGGTATGGGAGAGACCCAGTACTTC. The whole variable domain, filled in from reference TRBV11-1 and TRBJ2-5, reads EAEVAQSPRYKITEKSQAVAFWCDPISGHATLYWYRQILGQGPELLVQFQDESVVDDSQLPKDRFSAERLKGVDSTLKIQPAELGDSAMYLCASSSRTSGMGETQYFGPGTRLLVL.

This chain joins TRBV19 and TRBJ1-1, with D unresolved. Germline lookup yields CDR1 LNHDA and CDR2 SQIVND (reference sequence). The CDR3 has 13 amino acids. The V gene lost 1 base and the J gene lost 9 bases, with 12 bases spanning the gap. CDR3 sequence (DNA): TGTGCCAGTAGTATAGCTACCGCGAACAAAGCTTTCTTT. Translation gives CASSIATANKAFF.

This clonotype has a count of ten or more. V gene TRBV20-1 combines with J gene TRBJ2-7; D may be TRBD2 (6 bases). The germline V gene encodes CDR1 DFQATT and CDR2 SNEGSKA (reference sequence). Trimming pared 0 bases from V and 0 bases from J, leaving 15 bases between. The CDR3 consists of 16 residues. This CDR3 is CSARDKIAGPSYEQYF. The DNA of the CDR3 is TGCAGTGCTAGAGATAAAATTGCGGGGCCCTCCTACGAGCAGTACTTC.

This clonotype was seen a few times. The chain carries TRBV18 and TRBJ2-7, with 7 bases that match TRBD1. CDR3 size: 15 residues. The trim removed 0 bases at V and 7 bases at J, leaving 9 bases unmatched. Per germline, CDR1 KGHSH and CDR2 LQKENI. The CDR3 loop is CASSPPGQSLWEQYF. For the CDR3, the DNA is TGTGCCAGCTCACCACCGGGACAGTCCCTTTGGGAGCAGTACTTC.

There are many counts of this clonotype. The V call is TRBV18, the J call TRBJ2-3, with 7 bases fitting TRBD2. CDR3 size: 19 residues. V was pared by 4 bases and J by 0 bases, with 16 bases of the junction left unmatched. Germline CDR1 KGHSH, CDR2 LQKENI. The CDR3 spells CASSRVLTSSSASTDTQYF. CDR3 DNA: TGTGCCAGCTCACGAGTCCTGACTAGCTCATCCGCTAGCACAGATACGCAGTATTTT.

This chain links TRBV5-5 with TRBJ2-6; D gene ambiguous. The CDR3 sequence is 15 residues long. Germline lookup yields CDR1 SGHKS and CDR2 YYEKEE (reference sequence). V shed 4 bases and J shed 4 bases, with 12 bases lying between them. The CDR3 sequence is CASSAELSGANVLTF. The CDR3 DNA sequence: TGTGCCAGCAGCGCAGAACTGTCAGGGGCCAACGTCCTGACTTTC.